Below, one T cell receptor (beta chain) is given with its context. This entry comes from a study of control samples from healthy donors and cancer patients. This CDR3 has 13 residues. Trimming stripped 4 bases from V and 3 bases from J, with 10 bases between. Germline V gives CDR1 LGHDT, CDR2 YNNKEL (reference sequence). Only in-frame clones appear in the TCRdb table, and some are missing; sequencing was by immunoSEQ multiplex PCR. The sample includes around 89,000 clones, almost 85% of them seen just once. This receptor was taken from a woman aged 60-75 years in good health. This chain connects TRBV3-1 (or the pseudogene TRBV3-2) to TRBJ2-7; D tentatively fits TRBD1 or TRBD2 (5 bases each). Specimen: blood. The CDR3, as DNA: TGTGCCAGCAGCCTCCAGAGGGGCTACGAGCAGTACTTC. Translated: CASSLQRGYEQYF.